This record concerns one TCR beta chain sequence. The sample belongs to a study of blood T cell repertoires in COVID-19. Study details: From the United States, Italy and Spain came samples of acute and convalescent COVID-19. T cells, B-cell-depleted T cells, or PBMCs provided the cDNA or gDNA that served as material.

Method: immunoSEQ multiplex PCR; TCRdb's copy keeps in-frame clones and lacks some. The repertoire holds 120,000 to 150,000 clones, with around 86% as singletons. The V end lost 6 bases, the J end lost 1 base, and 11 bases lay between the germline ends. The V gene's germline CDR1 is MNHEY and CDR2 SVGAGI. The CDR3 has 14 amino acids. Sequencing was performed on peripheral blood. The rearrangement uses TRBV6-5 and TRBJ2-3; D is unresolved. The clonotype was recovered from a woman aged 80 or over with acute or convalescent COVID-19. CDR3 loop: CASRSPGGTDTQYF. The CDR3, as DNA: TGTGCCAGCAGGAGCCCGGGTGGCACAGATACGCAGTATTTT.